The subject of this entry is one T cell receptor (beta chain). Its target is unknown. This sample is part of a study of cytomegalovirus exposure and HLA in healthy donors. Study summary: The roughly 110 validation repertoires were reported in a later analysis to have been generated on the same platform as the 500 to 700 first-cohort repertoires. Study results and limitations: Reported performance of the classifier showed diagnosis of cytomegalovirus status with high specificity and sensitivity. A subsequent analysis found that TCR clusters from the first cohort also tended to co-occur in the approximately 110 validation repertoires, with approximately 95% of cluster scores above 0.

CDR1 and CDR2 from the germline V gene are WNHNN and SYGVQD (reference sequence). The ends were cut back, 6 bases at V and 1 base at J, with 16 bases in the middle. This CDR3 comprises 16 residues. TCRdb's table, derived via immunoSEQ multiplex PCR, lists solely in-frame clones and lacks some. The data contain over 150,000 clones, roughly nine tenths of them singletons. This clonotype was sampled from a woman under 30 in good health and CMV-seropositive. The J gene is TRBJ1-3, the V gene TRBV10-1; D is undetermined. Sequences were obtained from PBMCs. The DNA for the CDR3 is TGCGCCAGCAGGACTCTGACGGAGAGGTCTGGAAACACCATATATTTT. It yields the protein CASRTLTERSGNTIYF.